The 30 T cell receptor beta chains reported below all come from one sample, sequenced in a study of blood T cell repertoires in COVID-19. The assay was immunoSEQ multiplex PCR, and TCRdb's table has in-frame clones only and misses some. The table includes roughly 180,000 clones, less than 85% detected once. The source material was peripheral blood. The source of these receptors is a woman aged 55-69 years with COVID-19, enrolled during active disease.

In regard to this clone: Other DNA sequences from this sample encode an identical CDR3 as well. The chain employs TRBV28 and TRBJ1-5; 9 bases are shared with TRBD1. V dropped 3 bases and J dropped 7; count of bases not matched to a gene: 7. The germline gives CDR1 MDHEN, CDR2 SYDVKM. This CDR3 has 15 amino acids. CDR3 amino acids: CASSLGQGFRQPQHF. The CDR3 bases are TGTGCCAGCAGTTTGGGACAGGGATTTCGGCAGCCCCAGCATTTT.

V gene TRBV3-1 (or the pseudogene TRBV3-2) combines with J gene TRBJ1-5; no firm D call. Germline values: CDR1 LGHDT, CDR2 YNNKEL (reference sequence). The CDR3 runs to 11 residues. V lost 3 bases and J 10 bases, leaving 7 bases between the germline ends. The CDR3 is CASSHNNPQHF. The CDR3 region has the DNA TGTGCCAGCAGCCATAACAACCCCCAGCATTTT.

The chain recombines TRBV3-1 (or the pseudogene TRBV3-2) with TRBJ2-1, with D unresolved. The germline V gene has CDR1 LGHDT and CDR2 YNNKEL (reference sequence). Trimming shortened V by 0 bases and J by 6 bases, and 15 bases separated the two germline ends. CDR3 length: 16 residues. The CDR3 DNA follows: TGTGCCAGCAGCCAAGATCTTTCTCGCAGGTTCAATGAGCAGTTCTTC. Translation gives CASSQDLSRRFNEQFF.

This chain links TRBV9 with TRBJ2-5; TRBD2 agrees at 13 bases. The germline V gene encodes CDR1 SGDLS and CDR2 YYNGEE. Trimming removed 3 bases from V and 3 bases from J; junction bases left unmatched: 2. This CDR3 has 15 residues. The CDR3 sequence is CASSEGTSGEETQYF. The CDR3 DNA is TGTGCCAGCAGCGAGGGGACTAGCGGGGAAGAGACCCAGTACTTC. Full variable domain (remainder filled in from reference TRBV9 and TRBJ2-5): DSGVTQTPKHLITATGQRVTLRCSPRSGDLSVYWYQQSLDQGLQFLIQYYNGEERAKGNILERFSAQQFPDLHSELNLSSLELGDSALYFCASSEGTSGEETQYFGPGTRLLVL.

The CDR3 spells CSGRLAGAGELFF. Written as DNA, the CDR3 is TGCAGCGGCCGGTTAGCGGGAGCCGGGGAGCTGTTTTTT. The V call is TRBV29-1, the J call TRBJ2-2, with 9 positions matching TRBD2. The CDR3 consists of 13 residues. Germline CDR1 and CDR2: SQVTM and ANQGSEA. After removal of 7 bases from V and 6 bases from J, the junction contained 6 bases not matched to a gene.

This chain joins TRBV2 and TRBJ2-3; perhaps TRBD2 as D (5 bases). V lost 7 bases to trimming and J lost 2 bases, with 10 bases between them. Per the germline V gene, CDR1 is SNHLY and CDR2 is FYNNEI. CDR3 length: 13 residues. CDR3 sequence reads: CASTSGYTDTQYF. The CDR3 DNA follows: TGTGCCAGCACCAGCGGATACACAGATACGCAGTATTTT. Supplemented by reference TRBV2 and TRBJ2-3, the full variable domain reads EPEVTQTPSHQVTQMGQEVILRCVPISNHLYFYWYRQILGQKVEFLVSFYNNEISEKSEIFDDQFSVERPDGSNFTLKIRSTKLEDSAMYFCASTSGYTDTQYFGPGTRLTVL.

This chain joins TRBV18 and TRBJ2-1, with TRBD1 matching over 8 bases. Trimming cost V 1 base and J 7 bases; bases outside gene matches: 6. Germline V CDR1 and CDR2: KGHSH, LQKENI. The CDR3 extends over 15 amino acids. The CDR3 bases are TGTGCCAGCTCACCACTCCAGGGGGCGAAGAATGAGCAGTTCTTC. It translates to CASSPLQGAKNEQFF.

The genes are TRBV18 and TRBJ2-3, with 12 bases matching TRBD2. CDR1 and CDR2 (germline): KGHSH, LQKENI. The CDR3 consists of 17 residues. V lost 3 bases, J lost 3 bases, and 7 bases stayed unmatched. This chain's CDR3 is CASSPRLAGAGTDTQYF. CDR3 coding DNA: TGTGCCAGCTCACCTAGACTAGCGGGAGCTGGAACAGATACGCAGTATTTT.

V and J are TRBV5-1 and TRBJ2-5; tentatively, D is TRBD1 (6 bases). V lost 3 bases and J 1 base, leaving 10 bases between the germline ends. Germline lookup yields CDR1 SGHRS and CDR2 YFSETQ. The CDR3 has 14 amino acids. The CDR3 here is CASSSGHIQETQYF. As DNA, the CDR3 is TGCGCCAGCAGCTCGGGACACATCCAAGAGACCCAGTACTTC. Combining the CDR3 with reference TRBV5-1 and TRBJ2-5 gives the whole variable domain KAGVTQTPRYLIKTRGQQVTLSCSPISGHRSVSWYQQTPGQGLQFLFEYFSETQRNKGNFPGRFSGRQFSNSRSEMNVSTLELGDSALYLCASSSGHIQETQYFGPGTRLLVL.

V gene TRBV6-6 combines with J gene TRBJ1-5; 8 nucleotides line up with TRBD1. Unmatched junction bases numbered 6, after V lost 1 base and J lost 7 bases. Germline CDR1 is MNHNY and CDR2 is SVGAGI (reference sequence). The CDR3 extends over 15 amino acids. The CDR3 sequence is CASSYFQGAGQPQHF. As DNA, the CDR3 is TGTGCCAGCAGTTACTTTCAGGGGGCCGGGCAGCCCCAGCATTTT.

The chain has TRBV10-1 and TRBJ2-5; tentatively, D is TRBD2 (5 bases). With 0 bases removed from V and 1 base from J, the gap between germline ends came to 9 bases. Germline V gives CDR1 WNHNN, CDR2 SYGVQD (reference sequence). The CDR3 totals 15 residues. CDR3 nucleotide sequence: TGCGCCAGCAGTGAGTCGGGAGAGACCCAAGAGACCCAGTACTTC. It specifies CASSESGETQETQYF.

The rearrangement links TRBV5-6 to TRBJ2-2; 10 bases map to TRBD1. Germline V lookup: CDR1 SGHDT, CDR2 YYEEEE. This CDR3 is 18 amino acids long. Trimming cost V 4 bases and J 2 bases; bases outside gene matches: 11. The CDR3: CASSQGQGLRINTGELFF. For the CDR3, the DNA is TGTGCCAGCAGCCAGGGACAGGGGCTCCGCATTAACACCGGGGAGCTGTTTTTT.

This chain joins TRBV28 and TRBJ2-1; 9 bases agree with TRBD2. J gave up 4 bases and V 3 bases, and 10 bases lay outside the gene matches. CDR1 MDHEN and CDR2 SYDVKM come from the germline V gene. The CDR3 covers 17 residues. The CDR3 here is CASSFSRVAGVYNEQFF. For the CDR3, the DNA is TGTGCCAGCAGTTTTTCCCGCGTAGCGGGAGTTTACAATGAGCAGTTCTTC.

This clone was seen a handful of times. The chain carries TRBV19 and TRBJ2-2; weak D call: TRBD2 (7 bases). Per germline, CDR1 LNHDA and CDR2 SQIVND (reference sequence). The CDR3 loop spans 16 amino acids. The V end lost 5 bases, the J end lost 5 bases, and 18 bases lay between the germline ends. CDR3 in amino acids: CASSSRRGARTGELFF. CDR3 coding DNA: TGTGCCAGTAGTTCACGCCGGGGGGCGCGGACCGGGGAGCTGTTTTTT.

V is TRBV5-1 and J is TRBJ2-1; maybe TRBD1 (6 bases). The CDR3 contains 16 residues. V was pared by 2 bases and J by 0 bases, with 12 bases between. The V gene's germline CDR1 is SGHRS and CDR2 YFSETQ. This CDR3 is CASSFLQGSSYNEQFF. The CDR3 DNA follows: TGCGCCAGCAGCTTTCTCCAGGGGTCCTCCTACAATGAGCAGTTCTTC.

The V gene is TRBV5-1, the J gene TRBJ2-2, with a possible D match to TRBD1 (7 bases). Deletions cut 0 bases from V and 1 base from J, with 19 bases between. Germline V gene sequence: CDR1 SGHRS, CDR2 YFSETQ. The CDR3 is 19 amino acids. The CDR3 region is CASSLESAGGPLNTGELFF. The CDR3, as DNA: TGCGCCAGCAGCTTGGAATCGGCAGGGGGGCCTCTGAACACCGGGGAGCTGTTTTTT.

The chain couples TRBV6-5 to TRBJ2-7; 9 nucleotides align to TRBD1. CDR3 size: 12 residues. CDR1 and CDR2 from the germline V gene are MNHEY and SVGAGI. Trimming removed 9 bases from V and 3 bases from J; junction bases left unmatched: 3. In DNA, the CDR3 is TGTGCCAGACCGGGACAGGGCTACGAGCAGTACGTC. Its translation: CARPGQGYEQYV.

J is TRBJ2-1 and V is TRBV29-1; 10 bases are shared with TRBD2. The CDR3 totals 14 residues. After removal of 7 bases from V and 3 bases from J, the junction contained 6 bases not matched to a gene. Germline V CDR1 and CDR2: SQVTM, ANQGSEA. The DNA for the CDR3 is TGCAGCGCCAAGGGGACTAGCGTCTACAATGAGCAGTTCTTC. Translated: CSAKGTSVYNEQFF.

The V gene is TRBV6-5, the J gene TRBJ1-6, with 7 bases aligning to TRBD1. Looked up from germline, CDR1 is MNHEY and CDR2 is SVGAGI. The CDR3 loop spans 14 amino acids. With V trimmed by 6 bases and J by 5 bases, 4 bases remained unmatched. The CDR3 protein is CASREGANNSPLHF. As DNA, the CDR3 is TGTGCCAGCAGGGAGGGGGCTAATAATTCACCCCTCCACTTT.

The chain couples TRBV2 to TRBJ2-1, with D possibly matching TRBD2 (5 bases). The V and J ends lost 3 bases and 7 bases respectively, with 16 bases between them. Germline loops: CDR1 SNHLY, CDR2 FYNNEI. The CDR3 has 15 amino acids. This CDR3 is CASSEGTSITNEQFF. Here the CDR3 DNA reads TGTGCCAGCAGTGAGGGAACTAGTATTACGAATGAGCAGTTCTTC.

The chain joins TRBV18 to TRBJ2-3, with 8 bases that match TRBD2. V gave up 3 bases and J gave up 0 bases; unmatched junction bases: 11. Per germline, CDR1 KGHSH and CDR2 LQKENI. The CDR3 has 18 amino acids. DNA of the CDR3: TGTGCCAGCTCACCGAAGGCGGGGGGCCCAACTAGCACAGATACGCAGTATTTT. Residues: CASSPKAGGPTSTDTQYF. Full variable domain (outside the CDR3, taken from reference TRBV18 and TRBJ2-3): NAGVMQNPRHLVRRRGQEARLRCSPMKGHSHVYWYRQLPEEGLKFMVYLQKENIIDESGMPKERFSAEFPKEGPSILRIQQVVRGDSAAYFCASSPKAGGPTSTDTQYFGPGTRLTVL.

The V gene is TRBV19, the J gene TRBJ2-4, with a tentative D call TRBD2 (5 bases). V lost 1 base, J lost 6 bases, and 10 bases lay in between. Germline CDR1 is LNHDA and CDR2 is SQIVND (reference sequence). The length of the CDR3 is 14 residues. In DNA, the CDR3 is TGTGCCAGTAGTATAGGGGGAGAAATAAACATTCAGTACTTC. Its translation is CASSIGGEINIQYF.

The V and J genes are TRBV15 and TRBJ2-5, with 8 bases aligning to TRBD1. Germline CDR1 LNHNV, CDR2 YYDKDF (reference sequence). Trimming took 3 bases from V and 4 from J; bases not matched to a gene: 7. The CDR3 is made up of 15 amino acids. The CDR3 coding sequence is TGTGCCACCAGCAGTGGGGACAGGCGAGGAGAGACCCAGTACTTC. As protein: CATSSGDRRGETQYF. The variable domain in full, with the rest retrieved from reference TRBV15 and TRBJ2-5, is DAMVIQNPRYQVTQFGKPVTLSCSQTLNHNVMYWYQQKSSQAPKLLFHYYDKDFNNEADTPDNFQSRRPNTSFCFLDIRSPGLGDTAMYLCATSSGDRRGETQYFGPGTRLLVL.

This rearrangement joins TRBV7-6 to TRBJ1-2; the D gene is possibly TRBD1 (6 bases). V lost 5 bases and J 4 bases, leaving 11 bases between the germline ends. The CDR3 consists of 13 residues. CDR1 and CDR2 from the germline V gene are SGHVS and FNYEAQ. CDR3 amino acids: CASSLSDSYGYTF. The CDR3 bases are TGTGCCAGCAGCCTCTCGGACAGCTATGGCTACACCTTC.

CDR3 nucleotides: TGTGCCATCAGTAGGGACAGTAATCAGCCCCAGCATTTT. This codes for CAISRDSNQPQHF. The genes are TRBV10-3 and TRBJ1-5, with TRBD1 matching 7 bases. The CDR3 has 13 amino acids. V dropped 5 bases and J dropped 4; count of bases not matched to a gene: 2. Looked up from germline, CDR1 is ENHRY and CDR2 is SYGVKD.

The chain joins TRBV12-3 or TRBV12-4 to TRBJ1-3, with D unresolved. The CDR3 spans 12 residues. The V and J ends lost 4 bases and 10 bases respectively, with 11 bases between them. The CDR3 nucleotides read TGTGCCAGCAGTTCGACTTTGGGTACCATATATTTT. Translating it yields CASSSTLGTIYF.

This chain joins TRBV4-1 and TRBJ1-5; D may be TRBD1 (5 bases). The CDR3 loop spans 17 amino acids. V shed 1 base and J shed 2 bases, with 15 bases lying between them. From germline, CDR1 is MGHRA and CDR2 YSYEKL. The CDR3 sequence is CASSQVESGMGNQPQHF. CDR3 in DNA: TGCGCCAGCAGCCAAGTGGAGTCAGGGATGGGCAATCAGCCCCAGCATTTT.

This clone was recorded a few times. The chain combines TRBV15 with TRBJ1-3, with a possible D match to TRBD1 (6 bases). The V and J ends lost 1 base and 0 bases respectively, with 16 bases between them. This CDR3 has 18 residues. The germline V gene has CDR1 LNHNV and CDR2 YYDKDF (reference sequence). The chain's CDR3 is CATSRGGKGDYSGNTIYF. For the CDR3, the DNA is TGTGCCACCAGCAGAGGGGGAAAGGGGGACTACTCTGGAAACACCATATATTTT.

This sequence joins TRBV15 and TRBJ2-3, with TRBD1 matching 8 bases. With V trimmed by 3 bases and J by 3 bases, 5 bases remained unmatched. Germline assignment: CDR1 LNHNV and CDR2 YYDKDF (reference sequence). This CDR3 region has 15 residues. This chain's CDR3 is CATSRGTGLTDTQYF. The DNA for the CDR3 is TGTGCCACCAGCAGGGGGACAGGCCTTACAGATACGCAGTATTTT.

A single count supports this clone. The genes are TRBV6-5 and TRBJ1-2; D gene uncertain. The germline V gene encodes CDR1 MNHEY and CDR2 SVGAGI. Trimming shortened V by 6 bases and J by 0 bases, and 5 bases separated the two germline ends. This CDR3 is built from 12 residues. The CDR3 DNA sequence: TGTGCCAGCAGCCAGACTAACTATGGCTACACCTTC. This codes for CASSQTNYGYTF.